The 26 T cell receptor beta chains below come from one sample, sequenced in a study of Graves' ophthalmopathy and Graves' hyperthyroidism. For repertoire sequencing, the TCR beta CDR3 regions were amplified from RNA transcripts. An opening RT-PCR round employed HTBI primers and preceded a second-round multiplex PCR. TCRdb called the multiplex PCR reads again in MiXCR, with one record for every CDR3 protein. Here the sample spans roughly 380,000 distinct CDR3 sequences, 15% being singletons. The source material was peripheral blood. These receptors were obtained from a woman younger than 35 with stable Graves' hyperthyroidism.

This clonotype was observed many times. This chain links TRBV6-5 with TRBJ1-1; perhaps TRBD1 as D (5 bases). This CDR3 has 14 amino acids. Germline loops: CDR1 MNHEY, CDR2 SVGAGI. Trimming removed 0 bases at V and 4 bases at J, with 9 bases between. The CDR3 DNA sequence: TGTGCCAGCAGTTACTCGACGGACACCACTGAAGCTTTCTTT. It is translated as CASSYSTDTTEAFF.

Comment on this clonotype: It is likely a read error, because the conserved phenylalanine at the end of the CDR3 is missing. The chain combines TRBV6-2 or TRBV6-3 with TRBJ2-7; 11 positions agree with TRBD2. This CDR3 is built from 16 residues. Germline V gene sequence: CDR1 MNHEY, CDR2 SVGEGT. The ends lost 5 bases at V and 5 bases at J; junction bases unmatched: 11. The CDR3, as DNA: TGTGCCAGCAGTCCACCTACTAGCGGGAGAGCCCACGAGCAGTACTCC. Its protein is CASSPPTSGRAHEQYS.

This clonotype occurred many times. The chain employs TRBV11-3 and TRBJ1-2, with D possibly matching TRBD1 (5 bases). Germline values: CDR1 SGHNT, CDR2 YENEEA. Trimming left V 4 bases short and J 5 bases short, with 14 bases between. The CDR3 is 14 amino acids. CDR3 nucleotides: TGTGCCAGCAGCTGGAGGGGCAGGACGTATGGCTACACCTTC. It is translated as CASSWRGRTYGYTF.

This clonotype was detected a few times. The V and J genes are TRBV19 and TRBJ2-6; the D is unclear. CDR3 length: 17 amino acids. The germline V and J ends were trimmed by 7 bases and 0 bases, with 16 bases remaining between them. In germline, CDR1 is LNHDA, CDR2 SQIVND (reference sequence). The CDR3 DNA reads TGTGCCAGTATCCCGGGCCGGTCTTACTCTGGGGCCAACGTCCTGACTTTC. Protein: CASIPGRSYSGANVLTF.

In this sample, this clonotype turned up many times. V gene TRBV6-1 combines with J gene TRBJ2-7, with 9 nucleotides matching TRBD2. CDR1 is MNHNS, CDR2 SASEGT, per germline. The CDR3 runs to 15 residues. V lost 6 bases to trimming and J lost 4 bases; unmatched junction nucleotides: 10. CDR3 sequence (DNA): TGTGCCAGCAGCCCTGCCACGCGGGGGGGATACGAGCAGTACTTC. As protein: CASSPATRGGYEQYF.

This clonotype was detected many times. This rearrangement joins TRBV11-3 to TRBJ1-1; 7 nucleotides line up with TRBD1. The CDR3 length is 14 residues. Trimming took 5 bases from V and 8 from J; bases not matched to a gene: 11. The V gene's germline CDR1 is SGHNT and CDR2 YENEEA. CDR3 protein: CASSLRGKGLEAFF. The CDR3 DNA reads TGTGCCAGCAGCCTCAGGGGGAAGGGCTTGGAAGCTTTCTTT. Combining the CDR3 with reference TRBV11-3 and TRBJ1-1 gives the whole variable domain EAGVVQSPRYKIIEKKQPVAFWCNPISGHNTLYWYLQNLGQGPELLIRYENEEAVDDSQLPKDRFSAERLKGVDSTLKIQPAELGDSAVYLCASSLRGKGLEAFFGQGTRLTVV.

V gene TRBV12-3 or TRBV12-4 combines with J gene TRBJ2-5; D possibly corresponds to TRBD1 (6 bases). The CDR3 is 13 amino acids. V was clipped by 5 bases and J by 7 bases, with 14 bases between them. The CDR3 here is CASSRQASGTQYF. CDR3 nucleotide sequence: TGTGCCAGCAGTAGACAGGCGTCAGGGACCCAGTACTTC.

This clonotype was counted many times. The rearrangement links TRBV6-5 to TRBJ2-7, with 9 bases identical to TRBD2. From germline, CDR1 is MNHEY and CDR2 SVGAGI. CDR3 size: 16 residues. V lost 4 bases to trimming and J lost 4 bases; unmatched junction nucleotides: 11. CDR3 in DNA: TGTGCCAGCAGTTTGTCTGGGCGGGGGGGCCAATACGAGCAGTACTTC. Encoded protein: CASSLSGRGGQYEQYF.

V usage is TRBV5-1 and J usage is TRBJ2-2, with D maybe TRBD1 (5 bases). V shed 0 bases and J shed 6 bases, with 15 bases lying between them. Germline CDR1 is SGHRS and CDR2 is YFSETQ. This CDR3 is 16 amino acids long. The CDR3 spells CASSLAGQGLAGELFF. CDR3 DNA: TGCGCCAGCAGCTTGGCCGGGCAGGGTCTTGCCGGGGAGCTGTTTTTT.

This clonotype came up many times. CDR3 sequence (DNA): TGCGCCAGCAGCCACCCCCATCCGGGGCGGCTGAACACTGAAGCTTTCTTT. Translating gives CASSHPHPGRLNTEAFF. This chain joins TRBV4-1 and TRBJ1-1, with D tentatively TRBD1 (5 bases). The CDR3 extends over 17 amino acids. CDR1 and CDR2 from the germline V gene are MGHRA and YSYEKL. Trimming shortened V by 3 bases and J by 0 bases, and 17 bases separated the two germline ends.

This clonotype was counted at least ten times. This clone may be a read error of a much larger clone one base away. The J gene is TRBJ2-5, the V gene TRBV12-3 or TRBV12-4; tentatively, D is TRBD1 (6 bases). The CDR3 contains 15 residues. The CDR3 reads CASSLPSGVAETKYF. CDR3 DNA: TGTGCCAGCAGTTTACCCTCAGGGGTCGCAGAGACCAAGTACTTC.

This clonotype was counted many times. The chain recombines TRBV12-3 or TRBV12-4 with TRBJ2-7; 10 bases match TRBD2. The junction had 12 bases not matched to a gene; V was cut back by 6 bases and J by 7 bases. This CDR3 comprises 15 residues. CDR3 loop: CASSHPSGGLGEQYF. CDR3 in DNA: TGTGCCAGCAGCCACCCTAGCGGGGGATTGGGAGAGCAGTACTTC.

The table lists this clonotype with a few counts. CDR3 sequence: CASSRDRVAGGYTF. As DNA, the CDR3 is TGTGCCAGCAGCCGGGACAGGGTAGCGGGGGGCTACACCTTC. This chain uses TRBV13 with TRBJ1-2, with 9 bases that match TRBD1. CDR1 and CDR2 (germline): PRHDT, FYEKMQ (reference sequence). V trimming: 5 bases; J trimming: 8 bases; junction bases outside the gene matches: 9. CDR3 size: 14 residues.

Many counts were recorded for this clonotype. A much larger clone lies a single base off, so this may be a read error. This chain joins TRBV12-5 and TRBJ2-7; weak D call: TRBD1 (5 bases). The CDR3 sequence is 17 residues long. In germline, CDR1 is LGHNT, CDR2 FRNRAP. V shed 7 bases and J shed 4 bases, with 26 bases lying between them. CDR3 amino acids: CASAWGIGRTTPYEQYF. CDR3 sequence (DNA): TGTGCTAGTGCCTGGGGAATAGGCAGGACAACCCCTTACGAGCAGTACTTC.

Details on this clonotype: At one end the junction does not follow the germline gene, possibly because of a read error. This chain's CDR3 is CASSLAVVVYDQYF. In nucleotides, the CDR3 is TGTGCCAGCAGTTTGGCAGTGGTCGTCTACGATCAGTACTTC. The J gene is TRBJ2-7, the V gene TRBV12-3 or TRBV12-4; D call uncertain. The CDR3 consists of 14 residues.

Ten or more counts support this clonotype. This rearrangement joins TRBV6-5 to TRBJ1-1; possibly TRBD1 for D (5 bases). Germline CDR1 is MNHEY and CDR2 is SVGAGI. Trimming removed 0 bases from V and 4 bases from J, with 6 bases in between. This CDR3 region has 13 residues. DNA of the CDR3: TGTGCCAGCAGTTACTCCAGGGCCACTGAAGCTTTCTTT. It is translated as CASSYSRATEAFF.

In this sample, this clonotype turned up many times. DNA of the CDR3: TGTGCCAGCAGGATAGAGGTATCAGGGGCCAACGTCCTGACTTTC. Its translation is CASRIEVSGANVLTF. The V and J genes are TRBV12-3 or TRBV12-4 and TRBJ2-6; D is undetermined. The CDR3 covers 15 residues. V lost 6 bases and J 4 bases, leaving 13 bases between the germline ends.

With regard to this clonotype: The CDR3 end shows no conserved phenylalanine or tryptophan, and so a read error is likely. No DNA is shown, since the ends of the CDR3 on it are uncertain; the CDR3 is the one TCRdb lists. CDR3 sequence reads: CASKSGGQNTEAFS. The chain employs TRBV19 and TRBJ1-1. Germline lookup yields CDR1 LNHDA and CDR2 SQIVND (reference sequence). The CDR3 is 14 residues long, counting both termini.

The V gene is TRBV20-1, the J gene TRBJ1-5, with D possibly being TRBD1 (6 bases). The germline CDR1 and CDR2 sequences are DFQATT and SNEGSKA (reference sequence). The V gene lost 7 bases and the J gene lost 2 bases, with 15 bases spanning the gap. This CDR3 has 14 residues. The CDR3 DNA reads TGCAGTGTCTCACAGGGCCGATGCAATCAGCCCCAGCATTTT. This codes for CSVSQGRCNQPQHF.

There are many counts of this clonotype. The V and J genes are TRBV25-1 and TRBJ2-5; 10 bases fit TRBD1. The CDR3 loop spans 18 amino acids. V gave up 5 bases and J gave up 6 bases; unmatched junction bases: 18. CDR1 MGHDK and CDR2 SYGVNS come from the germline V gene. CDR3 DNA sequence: TGTGCCAGCAGTACAAGAGGGGACGTGACAGGGGGCGCGAAGACCCAGTACTTC. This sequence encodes CASSTRGDVTGGAKTQYF.

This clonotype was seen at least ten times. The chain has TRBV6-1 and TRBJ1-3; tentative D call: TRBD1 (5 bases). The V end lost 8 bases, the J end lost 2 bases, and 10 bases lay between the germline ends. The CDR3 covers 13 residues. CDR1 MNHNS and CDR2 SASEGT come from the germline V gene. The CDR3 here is CASGGNAGNTIYF. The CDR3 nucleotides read TGTGCCAGCGGGGGTAACGCTGGAAACACCATATATTTT.

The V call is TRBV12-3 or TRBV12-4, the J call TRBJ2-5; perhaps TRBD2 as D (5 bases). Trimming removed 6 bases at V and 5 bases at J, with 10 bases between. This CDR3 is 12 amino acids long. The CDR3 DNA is TGTGCCAGCAGGGCACTAGGGGAGACCCAGTACTTC. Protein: CASRALGETQYF.

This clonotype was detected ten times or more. The chain's CDR3 is CASSGQGEGYEQYF. The CDR3 DNA is TGTGCCAGCAGTGGACAGGGGGAAGGTTACGAGCAGTACTTC. The chain combines TRBV2 with TRBJ2-7, with TRBD1 identical over 9 bases. This CDR3 is 14 amino acids long. The germline V gene has CDR1 SNHLY and CDR2 FYNNEI. V shed 4 bases and J 4 bases; nucleotides not matched to a gene: 5. Together with reference TRBV2 and TRBJ2-7, the CDR3 gives the full variable domain: EPEVTQTPSHQVTQMGQEVILRCVPISNHLYFYWYRQILGQKVEFLVSFYNNEISEKSEIFDDQFSVERPDGSNFTLKIRSTKLEDSAMYFCASSGQGEGYEQYFGPGTRLTVT.

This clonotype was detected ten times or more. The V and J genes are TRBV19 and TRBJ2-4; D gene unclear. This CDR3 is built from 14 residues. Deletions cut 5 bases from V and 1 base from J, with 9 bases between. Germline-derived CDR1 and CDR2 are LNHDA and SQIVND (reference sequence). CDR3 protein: CASSPQGAKNIQYF. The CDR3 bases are TGTGCCAGTAGTCCCCAAGGGGCCAAAAACATTCAGTACTTC.

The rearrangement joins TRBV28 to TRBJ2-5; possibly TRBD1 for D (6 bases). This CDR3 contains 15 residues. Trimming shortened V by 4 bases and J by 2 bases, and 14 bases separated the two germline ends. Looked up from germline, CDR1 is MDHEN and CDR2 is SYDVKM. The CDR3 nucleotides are TGTGCCAGCAGTTCGGAGCAGGGGCCTCAAGAGACCCAGTACTTC. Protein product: CASSSEQGPQETQYF.

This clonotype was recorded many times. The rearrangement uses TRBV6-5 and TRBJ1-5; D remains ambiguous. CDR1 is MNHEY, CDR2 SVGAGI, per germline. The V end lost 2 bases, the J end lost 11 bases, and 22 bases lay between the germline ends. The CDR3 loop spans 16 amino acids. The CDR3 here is CASSYTRTGRMGSQHF. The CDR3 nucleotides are TGTGCCAGCAGTTACACCCGGACCGGGCGGATGGGGTCCCAGCATTTT.